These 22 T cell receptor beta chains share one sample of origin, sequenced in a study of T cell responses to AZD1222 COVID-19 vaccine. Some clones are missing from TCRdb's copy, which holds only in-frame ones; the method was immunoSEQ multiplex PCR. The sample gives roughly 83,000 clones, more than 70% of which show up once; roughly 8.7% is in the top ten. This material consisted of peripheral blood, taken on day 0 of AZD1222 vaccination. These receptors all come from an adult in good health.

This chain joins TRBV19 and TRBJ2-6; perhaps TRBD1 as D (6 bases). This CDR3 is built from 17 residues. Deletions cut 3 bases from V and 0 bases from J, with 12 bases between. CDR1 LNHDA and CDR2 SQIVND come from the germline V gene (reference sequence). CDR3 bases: TGTGCCAGTAGTATCAGGGGCAGGAGCTCTGGGGCCAACGTCCTGACTTTC. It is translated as CASSIRGRSSGANVLTF.

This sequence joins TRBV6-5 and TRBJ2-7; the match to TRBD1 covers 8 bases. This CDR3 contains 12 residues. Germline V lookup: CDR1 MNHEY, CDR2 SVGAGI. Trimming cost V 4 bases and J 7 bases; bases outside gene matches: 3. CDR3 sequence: CASSSRQGEQYF. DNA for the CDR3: TGTGCCAGCAGTTCGCGACAGGGGGAGCAGTACTTC.

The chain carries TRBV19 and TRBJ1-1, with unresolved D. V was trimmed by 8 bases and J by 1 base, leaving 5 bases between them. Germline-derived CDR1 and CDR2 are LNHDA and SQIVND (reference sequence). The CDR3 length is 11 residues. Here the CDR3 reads CASRGNTEAFF. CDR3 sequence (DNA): TGTGCCAGTCGGGGGAACACTGAAGCTTTCTTT.

The CDR3 loop reads CASSLGLSGYYNEQFF. CDR3 nucleotides: TGTGCCAGCAGCTTAGGTCTTAGCGGGTACTACAATGAGCAGTTCTTC. V usage is TRBV7-2 and J usage is TRBJ2-1; 7 bases fit TRBD2. The CDR3 spans 16 residues. V lost 1 base and J lost 3; bases outside the gene matches: 6. Looked up from germline, CDR1 is SGHTA and CDR2 is FQGNSA. Supplemented by reference TRBV7-2 and TRBJ2-1, the full variable domain reads GAGVSQSPSNKVTEKGKDVELRCDPISGHTALYWYRQSLGQGLEFLIYFQGNSAPDKSGLPSDRFSAERTGGSVSTLTIQRTQQEDSAVYLCASSLGLSGYYNEQFFGPGTRLTVL.

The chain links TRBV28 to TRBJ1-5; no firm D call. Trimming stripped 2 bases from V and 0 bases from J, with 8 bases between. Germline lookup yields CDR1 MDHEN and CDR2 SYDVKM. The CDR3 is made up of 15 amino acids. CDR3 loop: CASSLSPGSNQPQHF. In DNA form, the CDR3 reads TGTGCCAGCAGTTTAAGTCCCGGTAGCAATCAGCCCCAGCATTTT.

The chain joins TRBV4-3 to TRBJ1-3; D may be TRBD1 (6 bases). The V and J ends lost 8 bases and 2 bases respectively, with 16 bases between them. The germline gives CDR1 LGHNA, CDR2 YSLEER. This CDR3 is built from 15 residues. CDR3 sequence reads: CASSLDRNPGNTIYF. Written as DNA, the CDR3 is TGCGCCAGCTCACTCGACAGGAATCCTGGAAACACCATATATTTT.

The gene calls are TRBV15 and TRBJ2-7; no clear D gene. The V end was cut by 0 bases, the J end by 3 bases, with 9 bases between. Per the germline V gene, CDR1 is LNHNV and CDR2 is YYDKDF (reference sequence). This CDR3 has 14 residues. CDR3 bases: TGTGCCACCAGCAGAGATCTCGTAGACTACGAGCAGTACTTC. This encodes CATSRDLVDYEQYF.

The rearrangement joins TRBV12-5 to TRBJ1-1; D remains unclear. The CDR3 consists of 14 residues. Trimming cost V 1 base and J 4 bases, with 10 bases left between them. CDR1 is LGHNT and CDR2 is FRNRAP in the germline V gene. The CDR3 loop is CASGLDIRGTEAFF. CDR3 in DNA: TGTGCTAGTGGTTTGGATATAAGAGGCACTGAAGCTTTCTTT.

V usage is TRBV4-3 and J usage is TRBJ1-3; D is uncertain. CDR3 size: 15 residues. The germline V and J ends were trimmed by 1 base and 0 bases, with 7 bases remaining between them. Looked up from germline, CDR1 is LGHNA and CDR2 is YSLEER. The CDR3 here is CASSQVRRSGNTIYF. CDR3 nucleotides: TGCGCCAGCAGCCAAGTTCGGCGCTCTGGAAACACCATATATTTT.

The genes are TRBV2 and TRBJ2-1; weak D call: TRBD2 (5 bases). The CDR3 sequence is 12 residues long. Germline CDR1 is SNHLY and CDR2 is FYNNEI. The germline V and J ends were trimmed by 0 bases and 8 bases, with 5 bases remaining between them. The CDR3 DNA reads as TGTGCCAGCAGTGAAGCGCGGGATGAGCAGTTCTTC. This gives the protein CASSEARDEQFF. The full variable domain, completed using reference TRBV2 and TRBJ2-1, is EPEVTQTPSHQVTQMGQEVILRCVPISNHLYFYWYRQILGQKVEFLVSFYNNEISEKSEIFDDQFSVERPDGSNFTLKIRSTKLEDSAMYFCASSEARDEQFFGPGTRLTVL.

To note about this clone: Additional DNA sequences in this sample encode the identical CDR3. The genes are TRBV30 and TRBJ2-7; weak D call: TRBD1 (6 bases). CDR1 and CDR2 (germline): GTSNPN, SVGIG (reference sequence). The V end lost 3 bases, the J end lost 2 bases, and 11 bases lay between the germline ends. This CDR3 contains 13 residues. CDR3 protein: CAWRVPGAYEQYF. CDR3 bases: TGTGCCTGGAGGGTTCCAGGGGCCTACGAGCAGTACTTC.

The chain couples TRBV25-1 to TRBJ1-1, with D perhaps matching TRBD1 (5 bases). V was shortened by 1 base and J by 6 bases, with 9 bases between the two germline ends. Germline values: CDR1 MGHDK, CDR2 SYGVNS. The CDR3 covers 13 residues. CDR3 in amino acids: CASSELDSAEAFF. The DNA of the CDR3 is TGTGCCAGCAGTGAATTAGACAGTGCTGAAGCTTTCTTT.

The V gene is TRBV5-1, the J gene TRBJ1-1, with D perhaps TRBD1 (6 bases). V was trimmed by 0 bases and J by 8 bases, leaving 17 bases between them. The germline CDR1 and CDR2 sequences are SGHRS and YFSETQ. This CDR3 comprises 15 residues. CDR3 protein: CASSLESARGVEAFF. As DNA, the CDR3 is TGCGCCAGCAGCTTGGAGTCAGCTAGGGGGGTAGAAGCTTTCTTT.

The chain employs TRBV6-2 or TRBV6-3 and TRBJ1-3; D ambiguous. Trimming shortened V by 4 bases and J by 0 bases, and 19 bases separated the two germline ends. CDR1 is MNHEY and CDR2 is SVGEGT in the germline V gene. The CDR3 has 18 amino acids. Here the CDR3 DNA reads TGTGCCAGCAGTTTCCCGTCCAGGACCTCTAACTCTGGAAACACCATATATTTT. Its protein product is CASSFPSRTSNSGNTIYF.

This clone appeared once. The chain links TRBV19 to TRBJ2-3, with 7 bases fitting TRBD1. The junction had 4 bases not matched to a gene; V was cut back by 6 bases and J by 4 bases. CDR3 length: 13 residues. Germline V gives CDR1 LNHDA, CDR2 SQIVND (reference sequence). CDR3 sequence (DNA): TGTGCCAGTAGAAGACAGGGTCCAGATACGCAGTATTTT. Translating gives CASRRQGPDTQYF.

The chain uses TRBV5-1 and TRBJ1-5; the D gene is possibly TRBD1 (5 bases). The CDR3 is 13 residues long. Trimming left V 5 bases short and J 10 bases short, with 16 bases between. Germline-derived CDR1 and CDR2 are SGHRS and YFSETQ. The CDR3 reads CASRVAGGGPQHF. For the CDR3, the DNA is TGCGCCAGCAGGGTAGCGGGCGGGGGACCCCAGCATTTT. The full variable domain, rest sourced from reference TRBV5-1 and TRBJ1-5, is KAGVTQTPRYLIKTRGQQVTLSCSPISGHRSVSWYQQTPGQGLQFLFEYFSETQRNKGNFPGRFSGRQFSNSRSEMNVSTLELGDSALYLCASRVAGGGPQHFGDGTRLSIL.

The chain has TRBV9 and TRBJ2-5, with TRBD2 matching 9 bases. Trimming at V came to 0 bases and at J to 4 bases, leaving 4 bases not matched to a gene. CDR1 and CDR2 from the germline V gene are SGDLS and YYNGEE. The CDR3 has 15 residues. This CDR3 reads CASSVGAGGRETQYF. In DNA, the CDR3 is TGTGCCAGCAGCGTAGGGGCGGGAGGGCGAGAGACCCAGTACTTC.

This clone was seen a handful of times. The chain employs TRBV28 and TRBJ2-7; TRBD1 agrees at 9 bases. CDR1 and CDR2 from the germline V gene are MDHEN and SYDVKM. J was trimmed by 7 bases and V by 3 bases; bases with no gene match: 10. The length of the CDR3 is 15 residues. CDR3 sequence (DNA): TGTGCCAGCAGTTTGTGGGGGACAGGGACGTATGAGCAGTACTTC. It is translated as CASSLWGTGTYEQYF. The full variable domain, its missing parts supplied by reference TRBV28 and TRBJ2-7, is DVKVTQSSRYLVKRTGEKVFLECVQDMDHENMFWYRQDPGLGLRLIYFSYDVKMKEKGDIPEGYSVSREKKERFSLILESASTNQTSMYLCASSLWGTGTYEQYFGPGTRLTVT.

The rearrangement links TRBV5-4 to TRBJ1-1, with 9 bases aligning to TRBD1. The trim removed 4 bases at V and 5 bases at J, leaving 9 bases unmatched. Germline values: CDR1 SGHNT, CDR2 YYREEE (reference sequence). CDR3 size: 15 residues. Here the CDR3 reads CASSPQGQGGTEAFF. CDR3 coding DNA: TGTGCCAGCAGCCCACAGGGACAGGGTGGAACTGAAGCTTTCTTT.

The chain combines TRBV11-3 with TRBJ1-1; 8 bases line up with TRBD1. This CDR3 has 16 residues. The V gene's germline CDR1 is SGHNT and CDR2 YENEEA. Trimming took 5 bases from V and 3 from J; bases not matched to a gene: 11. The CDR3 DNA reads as TGTGCCAGCAGCCCGCACAGGGGGGCTGTCGACACTGAAGCTTTCTTT. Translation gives CASSPHRGAVDTEAFF. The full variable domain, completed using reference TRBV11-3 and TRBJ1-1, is EAGVVQSPRYKIIEKKQPVAFWCNPISGHNTLYWYLQNLGQGPELLIRYENEEAVDDSQLPKDRFSAERLKGVDSTLKIQPAELGDSAVYLCASSPHRGAVDTEAFFGQGTRLTVV.

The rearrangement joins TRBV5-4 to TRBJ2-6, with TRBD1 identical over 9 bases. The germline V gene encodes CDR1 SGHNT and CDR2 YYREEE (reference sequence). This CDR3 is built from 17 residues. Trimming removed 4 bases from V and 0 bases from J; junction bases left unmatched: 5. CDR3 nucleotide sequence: TGTGCCAGCAGCGCCGGGACAGGGAGCTCTGGGGCCAACGTCCTGACTTTC. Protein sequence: CASSAGTGSSGANVLTF. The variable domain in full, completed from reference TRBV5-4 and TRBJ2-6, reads ETGVTQSPTHLIKTRGQQVTLRCSSQSGHNTVSWYQQALGQGPQFIFQYYREEENGRGNFPPRFSGLQFPNYSSELNVNALELDDSALYLCASSAGTGSSGANVLTFGAGSRLTVL.

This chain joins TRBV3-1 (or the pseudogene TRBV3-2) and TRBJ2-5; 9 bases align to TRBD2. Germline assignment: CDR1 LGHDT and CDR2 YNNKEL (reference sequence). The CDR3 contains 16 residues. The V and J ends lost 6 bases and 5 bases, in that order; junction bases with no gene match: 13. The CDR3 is CASSLAGVRLGETQYF. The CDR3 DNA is TGTGCCAGCAGTTTAGCGGGAGTCAGGCTAGGGGAGACCCAGTACTTC.